The clone carrying this TCR beta chain was seen a handful of times. As yet, its antigen is unknown. Germline CDR1 is GTSNPN and CDR2 is SVGIG (reference sequence). The CDR3 runs to 13 residues. After removal of 6 bases from V and 3 bases from J, the junction contained 4 bases not matched to a gene. The record originates from a study of cytomegalovirus exposure and HLA in healthy donors. The PCR made use of 60 Vbeta and 13 Jbeta primers. Clones were sequenced by immunoSEQ multiplex PCR, and TCRdb holds only the in-frame ones, with some missing. The data contain 100,000 to 150,000 clones, around 75% of them seen just once; the ten biggest clones take up approximately 9.6%. Regarding the study as a whole: A later look showed TCR association rates differing by HLA locus, highest for DRB1 and lowest for HLA-C. TCR beta chains numbering roughly 150 were designated cytomegalovirus-associated.

The source of this sequence is a woman in her fifties or sixties in good health and CMV-seropositive. The source material was PBMCs. V and J are TRBV30 and TRBJ2-5, with 10 positions matching TRBD1. The CDR3, as DNA: TGTGCCTGTGACAGGGGGCGCGAAGAGACCCAGTACTTC. It codes for CACDRGREETQYF.